The 20 T cell receptor beta chains listed next were all sequenced from one sample in a study of identical twins. TCRdb independently ran MiXCR on the 5' RACE reads; one entry per CDR3 protein. The data show fewer than 500,000 distinct CDR3 sequences, 24% seen once. This sample was shared with a second study, whose subject was T cells expressing NK-cell markers.

The sequenced sample was CD4+ T cells sorted from blood. The receptors derive from a woman in her late teens or twenties in good health.

There are many counts of this clonotype. The chain combines TRBV7-9 with TRBJ2-1; no clear D gene. This CDR3 is built from 15 residues. The germline V gene encodes CDR1 SEHNR and CDR2 FQNEAQ (reference sequence). The V end lost 1 base, the J end lost 3 bases, and 10 bases lay between the germline ends. For the CDR3, the DNA is TGTGCCAGCAGCTTAGGAGTAGCCCGCTACAATGAGCAGTTCTTC. Residues: CASSLGVARYNEQFF.

The J gene is TRBJ2-5, the V gene TRBV20-1, with D perhaps TRBD2 (5 bases). This CDR3 has 14 amino acids. Germline loops: CDR1 DFQATT, CDR2 SNEGSKA (reference sequence). The V end lost 3 bases, the J end lost 0 bases, and 11 bases lay between the germline ends. Here the CDR3 DNA reads TGCAGTGCTAGGAGCGTAGCGCACCAAGAGACCCAGTACTTC. Protein product: CSARSVAHQETQYF.

This clonotype was seen a handful of times. The chain recombines TRBV25-1 with TRBJ1-1; D ambiguous. With 1 base removed from V and 2 bases from J, the gap between germline ends came to 11 bases. CDR1 and CDR2 (germline): MGHDK, SYGVNS. The length of the CDR3 is 15 residues. CDR3 sequence: CASSESPDSNTEAFF. The CDR3 nucleotides read TGTGCCAGCAGTGAATCTCCGGACTCCAACACTGAAGCTTTCTTT.

The CDR3 DNA follows: TGTGCCAGCGGGGCGAGTGGTGAAGCTTTCTTT. It encodes CASGASGEAFF. The V call is TRBV9, the J call TRBJ1-1; D might be TRBD1 (5 bases). The CDR3 has 11 amino acids. CDR1 is SGDLS and CDR2 is YYNGEE in the germline V gene. The V gene lost 7 bases and the J gene lost 7 bases, with 11 bases spanning the gap.

The gene calls are TRBV5-1 and TRBJ2-5; TRBD2 aligns across 7 bases. After removal of 4 bases from V and 2 bases from J, the junction contained 8 bases not matched to a gene. Germline V gives CDR1 SGHRS, CDR2 YFSETQ. This CDR3 comprises 15 residues. This chain's CDR3 is CASSEAGTTQETQYF. The DNA for the CDR3 is TGCGCCAGCAGCGAAGCCGGGACTACGCAAGAGACCCAGTACTTC.

This sequence joins TRBV10-3 and TRBJ2-1, with 10 bases aligning to TRBD1. From germline, CDR1 is ENHRY and CDR2 SYGVKD. V lost 2 bases and J lost 7; bases outside the gene matches: 8. CDR3 size: 16 residues. Here the CDR3 DNA reads TGTGCCATCAGTGAGGCCCAGACAGGGGGCCCTAATGAGCAGTTCTTC. As protein: CAISEAQTGGPNEQFF.

There are a few counts of this clonotype. The chain combines TRBV12-3 or TRBV12-4 with TRBJ1-5; no firm D call. Trimming left V 2 bases short and J 4 bases short, with 6 bases between. The CDR3 sequence is 13 residues long. The CDR3 DNA reads TGTGCCAGCAGTTTACAGTCAAATCAGCCCCAGCATTTT. This translates into CASSLQSNQPQHF.

The chain uses TRBV20-1 and TRBJ1-4, with D unresolved. The CDR3 has 13 amino acids. Trimming cost V 6 bases and J 2 bases, with 10 bases left between them. Germline assignment: CDR1 DFQATT and CDR2 SNEGSKA (reference sequence). The CDR3 coding sequence is TGCAGTGCCCCGGGCGCCACTAATGAAAAACTGTTTTTT. Translation: CSAPGATNEKLFF.

This clonotype occurred a few times. The chain couples TRBV20-1 to TRBJ2-2; D is ambiguous. The V gene lost 0 bases and the J gene lost 4 bases, with 3 bases spanning the gap. Germline CDR1 is DFQATT and CDR2 is SNEGSKA (reference sequence). CDR3 length equals 12 residues. The CDR3 nucleotides are TGCAGTGCTAGAGAGCGCACCGGGGAGCTGTTTTTT. Amino acid sequence: CSARERTGELFF.

There are a few counts of this clonotype. The gene calls are TRBV10-3 and TRBJ2-3; tentative D call: TRBD2 (6 bases). CDR3 length: 15 residues. Germline CDR1 ENHRY, CDR2 SYGVKD. V shed 3 bases and J shed 2 bases, with 12 bases lying between them. Written as DNA, the CDR3 is TGTGCCATCAGTGATAAGCGGGCGAACACAGATACGCAGTATTTT. Protein: CAISDKRANTDTQYF.

This clonotype has only a few counts. The genes are TRBV4-2 and TRBJ2-2; 8 bases are a match to TRBD1. The J segment lost 4 bases and the V segment lost 7 bases, leaving 14 bases of the junction unmatched. Per germline, CDR1 LGHNA and CDR2 YNFKEQ. This CDR3 region has 17 residues. The CDR3 bases are TGTGCCAGCACCTTAATAGGGCGACAGGGGAGCACCGGGGAGCTGTTTTTT. Translation: CASTLIGRQGSTGELFF.

A few counts support this clonotype. CDR3 loop: CASSQSGNSPLHF. The CDR3 nucleotides read TGCGCCAGCAGCCAGAGCGGAAATTCACCCCTCCACTTT. The rearrangement uses TRBV5-1 and TRBJ1-6; D uncertain. The germline gives CDR1 SGHRS, CDR2 YFSETQ. This CDR3 has 13 amino acids. V lost 4 bases, J lost 7 bases, and 9 bases lay in between.

A word on this clonotype: One end of the junction does not line up with germline, which may come from a read error. This chain uses TRBV7-9 with TRBJ2-1; D perhaps matches TRBD2 (6 bases). CDR1 and CDR2 (germline): SEHNR, FQNEAQ (reference sequence). The CDR3 loop spans 14 amino acids. The CDR3, as DNA: TGTGCCAGCAGCTTGGGCTGGACTACGACTTTGGGGGTCTTC. Encoded protein: CASSLGWTTTLGVF.

CDR3 region: CASGDSGGGSPLHF. CDR3 nucleotide sequence: TGTGCCAGCGGGGACTCCGGAGGTGGTTCACCCCTCCACTTT. The V gene is TRBV18, the J gene TRBJ1-6; tentatively, D is TRBD1 (5 bases). The germline gives CDR1 KGHSH, CDR2 LQKENI. The CDR3 has 14 residues. V was shortened by 8 bases and J by 9 bases, with 17 bases between the two germline ends. The variable domain in full, completed from reference TRBV18 and TRBJ1-6, reads NAGVMQNPRHLVRRRGQEARLRCSPMKGHSHVYWYRQLPEEGLKFMVYLQKENIIDESGMPKERFSAEFPKEGPSILRIQQVVRGDSAAYFCASGDSGGGSPLHFGNGTRLTVT.

This clonotype was picked up a small number of times. The chain recombines TRBV12-3 or TRBV12-4 with TRBJ2-4; 7 nucleotides match TRBD2. V shed 7 bases, J shed 2 bases, and the junction held 8 bases outside the gene matches. The CDR3 has 15 residues. The CDR3 sequence is CASNNSGRTKNIQYF. CDR3 DNA: TGTGCCAGCAACAATAGCGGGCGGACCAAAAACATTCAGTACTTC.

At least ten counts were recorded for this clonotype. This chain connects TRBV9 to TRBJ2-7, with TRBD1 matching over 8 bases. CDR1 is SGDLS and CDR2 is YYNGEE in the germline V gene. This CDR3 contains 14 residues. After removal of 5 bases from V and 4 bases from J, the junction contained 8 bases not matched to a gene. The CDR3 region has the DNA TGTGCCAGCAGTGTCGGACAGGGAGCTTACGAGCAGTACTTC. Its protein product is CASSVGQGAYEQYF.

This clonotype has more than one count but fewer than ten. The V call is TRBV5-6, the J call TRBJ2-5; TRBD1 might be the D (5 bases). Germline V gene lookup returns CDR1 SGHDT and CDR2 YYEEEE. This CDR3 comprises 15 residues. With 2 bases removed from V and 0 bases from J, the gap between germline ends came to 11 bases. This CDR3 is CASSFRGGYQETQYF. CDR3 coding DNA: TGTGCCAGCAGCTTTAGGGGTGGGTACCAAGAGACCCAGTACTTC.

The genes are TRBV5-1 and TRBJ1-5; D call uncertain. The CDR3 loop spans 13 amino acids. Trimming removed 4 bases from V and 7 bases from J, with 12 bases in between. The germline CDR1 and CDR2 sequences are SGHRS and YFSETQ. The chain's CDR3 is CASSPEAGQPQHF. CDR3 bases: TGCGCCAGCAGCCCCGAGGCGGGACAGCCCCAGCATTTT.

This clonotype was counted a few times. V is TRBV6-1 and J is TRBJ1-1, with a weak D call TRBD1 (5 bases). Germline V gene lookup returns CDR1 MNHNS and CDR2 SASEGT. The germline V and J ends were trimmed by 10 bases and 0 bases, with 12 bases remaining between them. The CDR3 has 13 residues. DNA of the CDR3: TGTGCCAAACAAGACAGTCTGAACACTGAAGCTTTCTTT. Translated, it gives CAKQDSLNTEAFF.

The J gene is TRBJ2-3, the V gene TRBV20-1; D gene uncertain. Trimming stripped 3 bases from V and 4 bases from J, with 8 bases between. CDR1 and CDR2 from the germline V gene are DFQATT and SNEGSKA (reference sequence). The CDR3 covers 12 residues. CDR3 residues: CSARHKADTQYF. The CDR3 DNA reads as TGCAGTGCTAGGCATAAGGCAGATACGCAGTATTTT.